This T cell receptor (beta chain) was recorded in a study of T-cell reconstitution after alpha-beta-depleted transplantation in children. The library targeted TCRbeta and was prepared with unique molecular identifiers. TCRdb re-called the PCR reads with MiXCR, one entry per CDR3 protein. In the table there are about 110,000 distinct CDR3 sequences, about a tenth of which are singletons. This clonotype has a count of ten or more. Trimming took off 7 bases at V and 4 bases at J, with 11 bases between the two ends. CDR3 size: 13 residues. The chain links TRBV12-3 or TRBV12-4 to TRBJ1-5; the D gene is possibly TRBD1 (5 bases). The sequences come from PBMCs from the stem cell graft donor, collected from the stem cell graft. This receptor was obtained from a human donor who donated a stem cell graft to a child with acute lymphoblastic leukemia. This CDR3 reads CASTYGGNQPQHF. CDR3 DNA: TGTGCCAGCACATACGGGGGAAATCAGCCCCAGCATTTT.